This TCR beta chain was documented in a study of T cell responses to AZD1222 COVID-19 vaccine. The study, taken as a whole, reports: Increased Spike-specific TCR breadth and depth were observed after two AZD1222 doses.

Measured with immunoSEQ multiplex PCR; TCRdb has only the in-frame clones, and not every one. The table records about 140,000 clones, under 95% of them present only once. With regard to this clone: Its antigen is unidentified.

Trimming at V came to 0 bases and at J to 0 bases, leaving 10 bases not matched to a gene. Germline CDR1 LNHNV, CDR2 YYDKDF (reference sequence). The CDR3 runs to 20 residues. The sample was peripheral blood, taken on day 0 of AZD1222 vaccination. The sequence was collected from an adult in good health. The rearrangement links TRBV15 to TRBJ2-3, with 12 bases aligning to TRBD2. CDR3 sequence reads: CATSRDGRTSGTSSTDTQYF. DNA for the CDR3: TGTGCCACCAGCAGAGATGGTAGGACTAGCGGGACCTCTAGCACAGATACGCAGTATTTT.